This paragraph covers one T cell receptor (beta chain) sequence. Its binding antigen is unknown. The sample holds no much larger clone one base away, and base qualities are not on file. Libraries were made using the immunoSEQ multiplex PCR assay. TCRdb mirrors the immuneACCESS table, restricted to in-frame sequences. Some clones are absent from its copies; in checked studies, under half trace to an unresolved V gene, and the reason for the others is unknown. This sample lists about 130,000 clones; almost 95% were detected once. The ten top clones hold under 0.7% of the sample. The CDR3, from cysteine to phenylalanine, totals 15 residues. Only the CDR3 DNA stays, 45 bases, in frame from base 1. The germline V gene (reference sequence) specifies SGHKS as CDR1 and YYEKEE as CDR2. Trimming at the junction amounts to 0 bases on V and 1 base on J, and the germline ends lie 10 bases apart. These data are taken from a study of control samples from healthy donors and cancer patients (dated by TCRdb to the early 2020s).

The sequence was obtained from an elderly man with head and neck cancer. Sequencing was done on a sample of PBMCs. The chain links TRBV5-5 with TRBJ1-1; the D gene cannot be resolved reliably. The DNA reads TGTGCCAGCAGCTTGGGGGCCAGGAAGAACACTGAAGCTTTCTTT. It encodes CASSLGARKNTEAFF.